A single sample gave rise to the 8 T cell receptor beta chains below, sequenced in a study of CD8+ T cells in alopecia areata (dated by TCRdb to the late 2010s). This specimen's treatment or condition label, interpreted: oral pan-JAK inhibitor, 5-10 mg twice daily. The receptor library was made with the immunoSEQ multiplex PCR assay. For TCR sequencing, RNA was extracted from every sample and reverse transcribed into cDNA to serve as template. TCRdb provides this immuneACCESS table in a form limited to in-frame rearrangements. Some clones are lacking; in checked studies, under half of them reflect an unresolved V gene, and why the rest are absent is not known. For this sample there are 160,000 or so clones; about 54% appear just once. 16% of the sample belongs to the ten largest clones. The source was CD4+ T cells sorted from blood, collected at approximately week 56, from a patient treated with tofacitinib. The receptors stem from a human donor with alopecia areata.

The V call is TRBV7-9, the J call TRBJ2-4; D gene uncertain. Germline V lookup: CDR1 SEHNR, CDR2 FQNEAQ (reference sequence). The CDR3 extends over 11 amino acids. V lost 2 bases, J lost 5 bases, and 1 base lay in between. The CDR3 DNA is TGTGCCAGCAGCTTACAAAACATTCAGTACTTC. Amino acids: CASSLQNIQYF.

The chain is built from TRBV5-1 and TRBJ2-1; 7 bases line up with TRBD1. The CDR3 has 13 residues. V was pared by 4 bases and J by 9 bases, with 7 bases of the junction left unmatched. CDR1 and CDR2 from the germline V gene are SGHRS and YFSETQ. The CDR3 loop is CASSARQGPEQFF. In nucleotides, the CDR3 is TGCGCCAGCAGCGCAAGACAGGGACCTGAGCAGTTCTTC. Combining the CDR3 with reference TRBV5-1 and TRBJ2-1 gives the whole variable domain KAGVTQTPRYLIKTRGQQVTLSCSPISGHRSVSWYQQTPGQGLQFLFEYFSETQRNKGNFPGRFSGRQFSNSRSEMNVSTLELGDSALYLCASSARQGPEQFFGPGTRLTVL.

The chain carries TRBV23-1 and TRBJ1-4, with D possibly matching TRBD1 (5 bases). TRBV23-1 is designated an ORF whose function remains uncertain. The CDR3 contains 16 residues. The germline V and J ends were trimmed by 3 bases and 7 bases, with 18 bases remaining between them. This chain's CDR3 is CASSHPPRARSEKLFF. The DNA of the CDR3 is TGCGCCAGCAGTCACCCCCCCAGGGCTCGGAGTGAAAAACTGTTTTTT.

This clone was seen a handful of times. The chain links TRBV2 to TRBJ2-6; a weak D match, TRBD1 (6 bases). CDR3 length equals 16 residues. Trimming took 6 bases from V and 8 from J, leaving 20 bases between them. Germline assignment: CDR1 SNHLY and CDR2 FYNNEI. CDR3 sequence: CASSPGQSGNSNVLTF. In DNA form, the CDR3 reads TGTGCCAGCAGCCCAGGACAGTCCGGCAATTCCAACGTCCTGACTTTC.

This clone was picked up a small number of times. At the DNA level, this CDR3 is encoded by other sequences in the same sample as well. The gene calls are TRBV2 and TRBJ2-7; D is undetermined. V lost 3 bases to trimming and J lost 4 bases, with 4 bases between them. The CDR3 is made up of 11 amino acids. Germline V gene data show CDR1 as SNHLY and CDR2 as FYNNEI. In DNA form, the CDR3 reads TGTGCCAGCAGTGAGAGGTACGAGCAGTACTTC. Translation: CASSERYEQYF. Complete variable domain (other parts from reference TRBV2 and TRBJ2-7): EPEVTQTPSHQVTQMGQEVILRCVPISNHLYFYWYRQILGQKVEFLVSFYNNEISEKSEIFDDQFSVERPDGSNFTLKIRSTKLEDSAMYFCASSERYEQYFGPGTRLTVT.

The rearrangement uses TRBV5-1 and TRBJ2-1; D gene ambiguous. Trimming took 7 bases from V and 5 from J, leaving 4 bases between them. The CDR3 has 10 amino acids. From germline, CDR1 is SGHRS and CDR2 YFSETQ. The CDR3 DNA reads TGCGCCAGCCCCGACAATGAGCAGTTCTTC. This sequence encodes CASPDNEQFF. Using reference TRBV5-1 and TRBJ2-1 for the parts outside the CDR3, the full variable domain is KAGVTQTPRYLIKTRGQQVTLSCSPISGHRSVSWYQQTPGQGLQFLFEYFSETQRNKGNFPGRFSGRQFSNSRSEMNVSTLELGDSALYLCASPDNEQFFGPGTRLTVL.

The V gene is TRBV27, the J gene TRBJ2-2; tentatively, D is TRBD2 (6 bases). The germline gives CDR1 MNHEY, CDR2 SMNVEV (reference sequence). This CDR3 comprises 14 residues. Trimming removed 3 bases from V and 4 bases from J, with 9 bases in between. CDR3 nucleotides: TGTGCCAGCAGTTTCCGGGGAGGCACCGGGGAGCTGTTTTTT. Translated: CASSFRGGTGELFF.

The chain carries TRBV4-1 and TRBJ2-1, with D uncertain. CDR3 length: 13 amino acids. CDR1 and CDR2 from the germline V gene are MGHRA and YSYEKL. V shed 1 base and J shed 13 bases, with 14 bases lying between them. The CDR3 DNA reads as TGCGCCAGCAGCCAAGTGCTAGTACCCGACCAGTTCTTC. Its protein product is CASSQVLVPDQFF.